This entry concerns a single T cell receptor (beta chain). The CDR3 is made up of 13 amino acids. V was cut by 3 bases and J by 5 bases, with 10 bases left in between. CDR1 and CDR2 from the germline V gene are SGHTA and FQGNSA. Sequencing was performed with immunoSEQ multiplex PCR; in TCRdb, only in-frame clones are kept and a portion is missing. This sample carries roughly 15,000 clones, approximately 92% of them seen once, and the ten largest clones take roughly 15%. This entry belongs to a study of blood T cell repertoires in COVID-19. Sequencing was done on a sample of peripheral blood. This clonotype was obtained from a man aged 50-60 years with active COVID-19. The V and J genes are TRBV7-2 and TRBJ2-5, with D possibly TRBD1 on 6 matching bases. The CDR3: CASSFRGSETQYF. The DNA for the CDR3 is TGTGCCAGCAGCTTTAGGGGGAGCGAGACCCAGTACTTC.